Below, 13 T cell receptor beta chains from the same sample are listed, as sequenced in a study of blood T cell repertoires in COVID-19. Libraries were prepared by immunoSEQ multiplex PCR; TCRdb keeps only in-frame clonotypes and omits some of them. The top ten clones hold around 8% of a sample with about 170,000 clones, around four fifths of them seen once. The sequenced sample consisted of peripheral blood. The receptor source for this set is a woman older than 75 with COVID-19, enrolled during active disease.

The V and J genes are TRBV12-3 or TRBV12-4 and TRBJ2-1; D is possibly TRBD2 (5 bases). The CDR3 extends over 12 amino acids. Trimming stripped 3 bases from V and 6 bases from J, with 6 bases between. The CDR3 spells CASSFRGNEQFF. The CDR3 bases are TGTGCCAGCAGTTTCCGGGGCAATGAGCAGTTCTTC.

This clone came up once. The chain links TRBV7-9 to TRBJ1-5, with a tentative D call TRBD1 (5 bases). Trimming took off 5 bases at V and 3 bases at J, with 11 bases between the two ends. Germline V lookup: CDR1 SEHNR, CDR2 FQNEAQ (reference sequence). This CDR3 spans 14 amino acids. This CDR3 is CASSPTDTNQPQHF. The CDR3 bases are TGTGCCAGCAGCCCGACAGACACCAATCAGCCCCAGCATTTT.

The gene calls are TRBV6-5 and TRBJ1-4; D remains unclear. The CDR3 is 14 residues long. Germline loops: CDR1 MNHEY, CDR2 SVGAGI. The germline V and J ends were trimmed by 7 bases and 3 bases, with 12 bases remaining between them. This CDR3 is CASNRGNANEKLFF. The CDR3 DNA is TGTGCCAGCAATAGAGGAAACGCTAATGAAAAACTGTTTTTT.

The chain is built from TRBV15 and TRBJ1-3, with 8 bases identical to TRBD1. CDR1 is LNHNV and CDR2 is YYDKDF in the germline V gene (reference sequence). The V segment lost 2 bases and the J segment 3 bases; nucleotides outside the gene matches: 3. The CDR3 totals 15 residues. The CDR3 here is CATSRPDRVGNTIYF. The CDR3 DNA follows: TGTGCCACCAGCAGACCGGACAGGGTTGGAAACACCATATATTTT.

This clone has only one observation. The CDR3 loop is CASSRTSGSAYEQYF. The CDR3 coding sequence is TGCGCCAGCAGCAGGACTAGCGGGAGTGCCTACGAGCAGTACTTC. The gene calls are TRBV5-1 and TRBJ2-7; 13 positions match TRBD2. J lost 2 bases, V lost 4 bases, and 3 bases had no gene match. The germline V gene has CDR1 SGHRS and CDR2 YFSETQ. This CDR3 is 15 amino acids long.

V gene TRBV19 combines with J gene TRBJ2-1; 7 bases are a match to TRBD2. The CDR3 length is 14 residues. V trimming: 4 bases; J trimming: 6 bases; junction bases outside the gene matches: 6. Per the germline V gene, CDR1 is LNHDA and CDR2 is SQIVND (reference sequence). CDR3 bases: TGTGCCAGTAGTAGCGGGAGTCGTACCAATGAGCAGTTCTTC. This translates into CASSSGSRTNEQFF.

This chain joins TRBV28 and TRBJ1-2; D is ambiguous. Looked up from germline, CDR1 is MDHEN and CDR2 is SYDVKM. The germline V and J ends were trimmed by 7 bases and 4 bases, with 13 bases remaining between them. CDR3 length equals 13 residues. CDR3 sequence: CASNLVLSYGYTF. The CDR3 nucleotides read TGTGCCAGCAACCTAGTCCTTTCCTATGGCTACACCTTC.

The sample holds one count of this clone. The rearrangement joins TRBV5-1 to TRBJ2-7; 8 nucleotides align to TRBD1. J was trimmed by 7 bases and V by 6 bases; bases with no gene match: 9. Germline CDR1 SGHRS, CDR2 YFSETQ. There are 13 residues in the CDR3. CDR3 loop: CASTQGAPGEQYF. CDR3 coding DNA: TGCGCCAGCACGCAGGGGGCGCCGGGAGAGCAGTACTTC.

V gene TRBV6-5 combines with J gene TRBJ1-1, with a weak D call TRBD1 (6 bases). The CDR3 is 14 residues long. Germline-derived CDR1 and CDR2 are MNHEY and SVGAGI. The V end was cut by 2 bases, the J end by 0 bases, with 7 bases between. CDR3 coding DNA: TGTGCCAGCAGTTACGGGGGCCTGAACACTGAAGCTTTCTTT. Its protein product is CASSYGGLNTEAFF.

The chain combines TRBV28 with TRBJ1-3, with D unclear. The ends were cut back, 3 bases at V and 8 bases at J, with 11 bases in the middle. The CDR3 contains 13 residues. From germline, CDR1 is MDHEN and CDR2 SYDVKM. The CDR3: CASSLRGVDTIYF. DNA for the CDR3: TGTGCCAGCAGTTTGCGTGGTGTAGACACCATATATTTT.

V usage is TRBV11-2 and J usage is TRBJ2-3, with TRBD1 as a possible D gene (6 bases). The CDR3 sequence is 16 residues long. Germline assignment: CDR1 SGHAT and CDR2 FQNNGV. V was pared by 5 bases and J by 1 base, with 16 bases between. For the CDR3, the DNA is TGTGCCAGCAGCGGACGGACAGCAACTGGCACAGATACGCAGTATTTT. Protein sequence: CASSGRTATGTDTQYF.

The chain recombines TRBV5-4 with TRBJ1-3, with D unresolved. This CDR3 comprises 13 residues. Looked up from germline, CDR1 is SGHNT and CDR2 is YYREEE (reference sequence). Trimming stripped 3 bases from V and 4 bases from J, with 8 bases between. CDR3 sequence: CASSSRVGNTIYF. The DNA for the CDR3 is TGTGCCAGCAGCTCGAGGGTGGGAAACACCATATATTTT.

The chain combines TRBV10-3 with TRBJ1-3; D possibly corresponds to TRBD1 (6 bases). Germline V lookup: CDR1 ENHRY, CDR2 SYGVKD. The CDR3 runs to 14 residues. The V gene lost 7 bases and the J gene lost 4 bases, with 14 bases spanning the gap. CDR3 sequence reads: CAIKTGRTGNTIYF. The DNA of the CDR3 is TGTGCCATCAAGACAGGACGAACCGGAAACACCATATATTTT.